This entry describes one T cell receptor beta chain. What it recognizes is unknown. This entry comes from a study of CD8 T cells in ankylosing spondylitis. Study-level findings and limits: Roughly eight highly homologous variants made up a TCR beta motif that seemed to typify ankylosing spondylitis blood. Disease-linked clones were reportedly significantly enriched in matched ankylosing spondylitis synovial fluid.

CDR3 length: 18 residues. The V gene lost 5 bases and the J gene lost 0 bases, with 20 bases spanning the gap. CDR1 MNHNS and CDR2 SASEGT come from the germline V gene. TCRdb independently ran MiXCR on the 5' RACE reads; one entry per CDR3 protein. The sample comprises 470,000 or so distinct CDR3 sequences, roughly 25% of which are singletons, and over 0.8% rests with the top ten. Sequenced material: blood, either unsorted or a sorted T cell fraction (not recorded which). The origin of this receptor is a male donor with ankylosing spondylitis. V usage is TRBV6-1 and J usage is TRBJ1-5; possibly TRBD1 for D (6 bases). The CDR3: CASSPRVQGAYSNQPQHF. In DNA form, the CDR3 reads TGTGCCAGCAGTCCAAGGGTACAGGGAGCCTATAGCAATCAGCCCCAGCATTTT.